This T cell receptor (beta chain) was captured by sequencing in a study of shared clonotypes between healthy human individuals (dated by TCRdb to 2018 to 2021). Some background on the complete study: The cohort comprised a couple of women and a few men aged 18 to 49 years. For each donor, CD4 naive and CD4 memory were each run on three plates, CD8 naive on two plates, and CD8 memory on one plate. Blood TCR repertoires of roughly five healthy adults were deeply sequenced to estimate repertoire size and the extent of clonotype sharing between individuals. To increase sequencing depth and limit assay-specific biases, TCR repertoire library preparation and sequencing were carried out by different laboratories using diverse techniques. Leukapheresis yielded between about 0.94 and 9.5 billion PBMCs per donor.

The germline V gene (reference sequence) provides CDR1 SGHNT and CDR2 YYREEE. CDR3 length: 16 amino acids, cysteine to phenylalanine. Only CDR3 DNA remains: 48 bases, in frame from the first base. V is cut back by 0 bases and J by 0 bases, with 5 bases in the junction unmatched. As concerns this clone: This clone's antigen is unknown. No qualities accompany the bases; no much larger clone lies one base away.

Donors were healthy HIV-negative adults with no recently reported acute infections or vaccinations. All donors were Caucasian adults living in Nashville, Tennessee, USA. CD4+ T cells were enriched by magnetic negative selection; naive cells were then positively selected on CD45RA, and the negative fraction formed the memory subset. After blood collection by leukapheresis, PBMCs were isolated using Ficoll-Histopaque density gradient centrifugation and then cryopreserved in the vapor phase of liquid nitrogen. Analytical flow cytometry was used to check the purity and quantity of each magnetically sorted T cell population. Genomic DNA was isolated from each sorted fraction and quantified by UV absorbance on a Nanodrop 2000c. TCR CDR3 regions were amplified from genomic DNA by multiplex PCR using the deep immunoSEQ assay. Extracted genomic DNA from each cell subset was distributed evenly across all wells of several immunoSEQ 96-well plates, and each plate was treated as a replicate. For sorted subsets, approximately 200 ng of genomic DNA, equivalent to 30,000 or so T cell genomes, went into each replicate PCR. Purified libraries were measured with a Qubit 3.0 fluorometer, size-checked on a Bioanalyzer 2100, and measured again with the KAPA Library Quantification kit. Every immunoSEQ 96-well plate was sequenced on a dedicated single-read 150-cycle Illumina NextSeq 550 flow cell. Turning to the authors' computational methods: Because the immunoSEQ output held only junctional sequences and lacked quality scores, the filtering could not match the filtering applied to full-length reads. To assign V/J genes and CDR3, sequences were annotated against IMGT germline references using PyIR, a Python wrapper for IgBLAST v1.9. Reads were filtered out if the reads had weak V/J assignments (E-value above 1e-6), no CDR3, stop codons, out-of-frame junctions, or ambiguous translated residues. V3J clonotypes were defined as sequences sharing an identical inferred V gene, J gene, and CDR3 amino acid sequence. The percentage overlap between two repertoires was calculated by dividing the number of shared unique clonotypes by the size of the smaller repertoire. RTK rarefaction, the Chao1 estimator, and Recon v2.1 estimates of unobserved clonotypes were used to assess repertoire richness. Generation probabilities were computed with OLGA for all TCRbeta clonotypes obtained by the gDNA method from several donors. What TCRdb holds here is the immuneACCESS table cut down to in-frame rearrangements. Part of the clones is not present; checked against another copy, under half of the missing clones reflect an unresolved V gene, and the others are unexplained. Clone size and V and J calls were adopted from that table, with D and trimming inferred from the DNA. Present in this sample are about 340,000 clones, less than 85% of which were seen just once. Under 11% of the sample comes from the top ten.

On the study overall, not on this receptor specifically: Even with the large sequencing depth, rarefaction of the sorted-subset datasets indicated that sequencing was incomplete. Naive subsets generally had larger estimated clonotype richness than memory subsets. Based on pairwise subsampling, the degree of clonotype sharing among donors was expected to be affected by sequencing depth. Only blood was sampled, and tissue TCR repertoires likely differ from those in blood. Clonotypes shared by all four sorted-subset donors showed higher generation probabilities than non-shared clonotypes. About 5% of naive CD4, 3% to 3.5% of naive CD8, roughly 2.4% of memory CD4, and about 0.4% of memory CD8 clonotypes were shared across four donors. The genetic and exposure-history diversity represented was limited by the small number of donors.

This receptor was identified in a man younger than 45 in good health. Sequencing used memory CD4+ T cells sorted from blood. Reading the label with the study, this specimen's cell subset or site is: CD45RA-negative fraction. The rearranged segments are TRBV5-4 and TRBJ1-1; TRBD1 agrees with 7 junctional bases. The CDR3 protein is CASSLAKGQMNTEAFF. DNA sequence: TGTGCCAGCAGCTTGGCGAAGGGACAGATGAACACTGAAGCTTTCTTT.